These T cell receptor beta chains were read from a single sample in a study of tumor and adjacent non-tumor tissue in lung cancer. TCRdb analysed the multiplex PCR reads with MiXCR anew, one entry per CDR3 protein. The repertoire holds tens of thousands of distinct CDR3 sequences, 72% seen once, with approximately 10% in the top ten. Sequencing used lung tumor tissue. The receptors come from a middle-aged woman with non-small cell lung cancer. The CDR3 runs from the conserved cysteine through the conserved F or W. D genes are given only for firm matches. The listing skips clone size in some rows; elsewhere it reads once, few, many or a size class.

d_gene: TRBD2; abundance: .; v_gene: TRBV4-1; j_gene: TRBJ2-1; CDR3aa: CASSRTPGLAGGNVYYEQFF; CDR3nt: TGCGCCAGCAGCCGTACCCCGGGACTAGCGGGGGGGAATGTGTACTATGAGCAATTCTTC
d_gene: .; abundance: many; v_gene: TRBV7-8; j_gene: TRBJ1-5; CDR3aa: CASSLMGWQGTNQPQHF; CDR3nt: TGTGCCAGCAGCTTAATGGGGTGGCAGGGAACCAATCAGCCCCAGCATTTT
d_gene: TRBD1; abundance: many; v_gene: TRBV6-2/TRBV6-3; j_gene: TRBJ2-5; CDR3aa: CASSLQGAPTETQYF; CDR3nt: TGTGCCAGCAGTTTACAGGGGGCGCCTACGGAGACCCAGTACTTC
d_gene: TRBD2; abundance: .; v_gene: TRBV20-1; j_gene: TRBJ2-7; CDR3aa: CRASPSRLAGVGEQYF; CDR3nt: TGCAGGGCTAGCCCGTCGCGACTAGCGGGAGTAGGGGAGCAGTACTTC
d_gene: .; abundance: .; v_gene: TRBV6-5; j_gene: TRBJ1-2; CDR3aa: CASSYDWGRDGYTF; CDR3nt: TGTGCCAGCAGTTATGATTGGGGAAGGGATGGCTACACCTTC
d_gene: .; abundance: .; v_gene: TRBV11-2; j_gene: TRBJ1-6; CDR3aa: CASSLASGNNSRLNF; CDR3nt: TGTGCCAGCAGCTTAGCCTCGGGGAATAATTCACGTCTCAACTTT
d_gene: TRBD2; abundance: many; v_gene: TRBV12-3/TRBV12-4; j_gene: TRBJ2-1; CDR3aa: CASSLLALAGRNEQFF; CDR3nt: TGTGCCAGCAGTTTACTAGCACTAGCGGGGCGTAATGAGCAGTTCTTC
d_gene: TRBD2; abundance: many; v_gene: TRBV5-1; j_gene: TRBJ2-5; CDR3aa: CASSELAGRQETQYF; CDR3nt: TGCGCCAGCAGTGAACTAGCGGGACGGCAAGAGACCCAGTACTTC
d_gene: .; abundance: .; v_gene: TRBV28; j_gene: TRBJ2-5; CDR3aa: CASSFRGWEETQYF; CDR3nt: TGTGCCAGCAGTTTTCGGGGATGGGAAGAGACCCAGTACTTC
d_gene: TRBD1; abundance: .; v_gene: TRBV5-6; j_gene: TRBJ1-4; CDR3aa: CASRVRETGVHF; CDR3nt: TGTGCCAGCAGAGTGAGAGAGACAGGGGTCCATTTT
d_gene: .; abundance: .; v_gene: TRBV11-3; j_gene: TRBJ2-1; CDR3aa: CASSPGQGGNKQFF; CDR3nt: TGTGCCAGTAGCCCCGGGCAGGGGGGCAATAAGCAGTTCTTC
d_gene: .; abundance: many; v_gene: TRBV6-6; j_gene: TRBJ1-5; CDR3aa: CASSYAGSNQPQHF; CDR3nt: TGTGCCAGCAGTTACGCCGGTAGCAATCAGCCCCAGCATTTT
d_gene: .; abundance: few; v_gene: TRBV11-3; j_gene: TRBJ2-7; CDR3aa: CTSSPKEYEQYF; CDR3nt: TGTACCAGCAGCCCCAAGGAATACGAGCAGTACTTC
d_gene: .; abundance: many; v_gene: TRBV4-1; j_gene: TRBJ2-5; CDR3aa: CASSQDTIMETQYF; CDR3nt: TGCGCCAGCAGCCAAGATACCATAATGGAGACCCAGTACTTC
d_gene: TRBD2; abundance: .; v_gene: TRBV7-9; j_gene: TRBJ2-7; CDR3aa: CASSLDTSGTYEQYF; CDR3nt: TGTGCCAGCAGCTTAGATACTAGCGGGACCTACGAGCAGTACTTC
d_gene: TRBD2; abundance: .; v_gene: TRBV20-1; j_gene: TRBJ2-3; CDR3aa: CSAATGTNGYTQYF; CDR3nt: TGCAGTGCGGCCACCGGGACTAACGGATATACGCAGTATTTT
d_gene: TRBD1; abundance: .; v_gene: TRBV11-3; j_gene: TRBJ1-4; CDR3aa: CASSQGGVLEKLFF; CDR3nt: TGTGCCAGCAGCCAGGGGGGCGTACTGGAAAAACTGTTTTTT
d_gene: TRBD2; abundance: .; v_gene: TRBV5-5; j_gene: TRBJ2-7; CDR3aa: CVSSLLAGGTYEQYF; CDR3nt: TGTGTCAGCAGCCTATTAGCGGGAGGAACCTACGAGCAGTACTTC
d_gene: .; abundance: few; v_gene: TRBV15; j_gene: TRBJ2-5; CDR3aa: CATSSSDRETQYF; CDR3nt: TGTGCCACCAGCAGTAGTGACCGAGAGACCCAGTACTTC
d_gene: TRBD1; abundance: many; v_gene: TRBV6-5; j_gene: TRBJ2-5; CDR3aa: CAPLRDRSWETQYF; CDR3nt: TGTGCCCCCCTGCGGGACAGGAGTTGGGAGACCCAGTACTTC
d_gene: TRBD2; abundance: .; v_gene: TRBV20-1; j_gene: TRBJ2-3; CDR3aa: CTAHPAGLGPDTKYF; CDR3nt: TGCACTGCTCACCCTGCGGGACTAGGCCCAGATACGAAGTATTTT
d_gene: .; abundance: medium-sized; v_gene: TRBV4-1; j_gene: TRBJ2-1; CDR3aa: CASSQGSRSDEQFF; CDR3nt: TGCGCCAGCAGCCAGGGGAGTAGGAGCGATGAGCAGTTCTTC